This T cell receptor beta chain came from a study of technical replicates of blood from several donors. TCRdb's copy holds only in-frame clones and misses some; the assay was immunoSEQ multiplex PCR. Among about 84,000 clones, 95% to 98% were seen once, and the ten largest hold less than 0.2%. V lost 3 bases, J lost 4 bases, and 12 bases lay in between. Looked up from germline, CDR1 is WNHNN and CDR2 is SYGVQD (reference sequence). There are 14 residues in the CDR3. This clonotype was obtained from a human donor in good health. Sample: T cells isolated from PBMCs. The genes are TRBV10-1 and TRBJ2-5; D is possibly TRBD2 (6 bases). This chain's CDR3 is CASSDRGRGETQYF. For the CDR3, the DNA is TGCGCCAGCAGTGACCGAGGGCGGGGAGAGACCCAGTACTTC.